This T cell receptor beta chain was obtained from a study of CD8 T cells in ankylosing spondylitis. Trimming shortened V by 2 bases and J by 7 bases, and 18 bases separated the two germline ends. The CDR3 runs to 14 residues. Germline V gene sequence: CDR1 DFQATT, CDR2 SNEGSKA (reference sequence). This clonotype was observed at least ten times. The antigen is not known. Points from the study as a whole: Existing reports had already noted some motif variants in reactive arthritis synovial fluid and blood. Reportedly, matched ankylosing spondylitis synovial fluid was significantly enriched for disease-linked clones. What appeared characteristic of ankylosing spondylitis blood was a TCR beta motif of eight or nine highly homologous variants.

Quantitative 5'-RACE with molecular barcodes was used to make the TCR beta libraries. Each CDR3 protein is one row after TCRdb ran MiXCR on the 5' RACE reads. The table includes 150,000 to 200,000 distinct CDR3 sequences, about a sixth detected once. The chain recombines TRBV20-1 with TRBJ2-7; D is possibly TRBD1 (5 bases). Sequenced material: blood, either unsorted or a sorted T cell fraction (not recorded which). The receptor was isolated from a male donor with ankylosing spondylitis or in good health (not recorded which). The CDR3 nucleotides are TGCAGTGCTAGACTCATCGCAGGGTCAAGGGAGCAGTACTTC. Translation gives CSARLIAGSREQYF.